This T cell receptor beta chain comes out of a study of T cells after yellow fever vaccination. Study-wide findings and caveats: Once the booster was given, most primary-vaccination clones reappeared, at around 95% for CD4 and approximately 88% for CD8. The presence of abundant clonotypes contaminating from the bulk population was possible in FACS-sorted repertoires. The CD4 compartment and the CD8 compartment contained a small share of clonotypes in common.

For TCR, cDNA came from 5'RACE template switching, which added a universal primer site and UMIs. TCRdb redid the calling of the 5' RACE reads with MiXCR, one entry per CDR3 protein. Of about 340,000 distinct CDR3 sequences listed, about 4% are singletons. This CDR3 comprises 13 residues. The germline CDR1 and CDR2 sequences are LGHNA and YNFKEQ. The V and J ends lost 1 base and 6 bases respectively, with 7 bases between them. As regards this clonotype: Its cognate antigen is unknown.

The V gene is TRBV4-2, the J gene TRBJ2-1, with D unresolved. The sequence was obtained from a young man who received the YFV17D yellow fever vaccine. Sequencing used PBMCs, obtained 5 days after the yellow fever booster vaccination. The CDR3 is CASSQVPVNEQFF. The CDR3 region has the DNA TGTGCCAGCAGCCAAGTACCCGTCAATGAGCAGTTCTTC.